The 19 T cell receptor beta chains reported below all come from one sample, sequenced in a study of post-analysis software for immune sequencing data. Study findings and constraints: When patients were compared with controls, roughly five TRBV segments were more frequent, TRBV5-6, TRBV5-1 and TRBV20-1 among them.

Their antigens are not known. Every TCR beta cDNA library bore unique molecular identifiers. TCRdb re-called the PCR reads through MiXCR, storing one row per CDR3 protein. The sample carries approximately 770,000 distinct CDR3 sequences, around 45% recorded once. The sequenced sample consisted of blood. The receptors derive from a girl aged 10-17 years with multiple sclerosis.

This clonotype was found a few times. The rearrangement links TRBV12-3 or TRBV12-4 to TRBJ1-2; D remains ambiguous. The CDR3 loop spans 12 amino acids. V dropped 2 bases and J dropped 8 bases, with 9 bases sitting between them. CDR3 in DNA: TGTGCCAGCAGTTTACGGGGTTTCGGCTACACCTTC. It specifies CASSLRGFGYTF.

CDR3 protein: CSVQGGGANVLTF. CDR3 nucleotide sequence: TGCAGCGTACAGGGGGGTGGGGCCAACGTCCTGACTTTC. The V and J genes are TRBV29-1 and TRBJ2-6, with 8 bases aligning to TRBD1. J gave up 3 bases and V 6 bases, and 1 base lay outside the gene matches. CDR3 size: 13 residues. Germline CDR1 and CDR2: SQVTM and ANQGSEA.

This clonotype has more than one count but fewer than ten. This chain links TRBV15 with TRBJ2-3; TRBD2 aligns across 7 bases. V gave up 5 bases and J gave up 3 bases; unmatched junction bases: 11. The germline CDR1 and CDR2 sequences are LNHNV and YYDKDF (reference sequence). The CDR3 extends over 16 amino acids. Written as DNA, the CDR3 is TGTGCCACCAGCTCCCGGGGGGTAGTATTGACAGATACGCAGTATTTT. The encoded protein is CATSSRGVVLTDTQYF.

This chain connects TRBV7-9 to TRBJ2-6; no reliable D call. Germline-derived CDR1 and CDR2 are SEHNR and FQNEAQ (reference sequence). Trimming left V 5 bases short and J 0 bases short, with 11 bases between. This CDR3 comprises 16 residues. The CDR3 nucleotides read TGTGCCAGCAGCCCCCCCCGTAACTCTGGGGCCAACGTCCTGACTTTC. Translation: CASSPPRNSGANVLTF. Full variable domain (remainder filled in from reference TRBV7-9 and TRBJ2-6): DTGVSQNPRHKITKRGQNVTFRCDPISEHNRLYWYRQTLGQGPEFLTYFQNEAQLEKSRLLSDRFSAERPKGSFSTLEIQRTEQGDSAMYLCASSPPRNSGANVLTFGAGSRLTVL.

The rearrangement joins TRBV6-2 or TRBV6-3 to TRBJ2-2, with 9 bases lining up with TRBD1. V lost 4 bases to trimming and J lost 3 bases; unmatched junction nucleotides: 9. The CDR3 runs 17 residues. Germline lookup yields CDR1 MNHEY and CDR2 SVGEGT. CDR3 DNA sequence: TGTGCCAGCAGTTCTGGGACAGGGAAGGTGGACACCGGGGAGCTGTTTTTT. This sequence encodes CASSSGTGKVDTGELFF.

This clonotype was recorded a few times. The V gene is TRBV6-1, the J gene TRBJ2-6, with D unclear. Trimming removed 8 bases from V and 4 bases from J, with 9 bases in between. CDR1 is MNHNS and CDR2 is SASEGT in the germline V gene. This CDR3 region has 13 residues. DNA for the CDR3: TGTGCCAGCCCAGAGGCAGGGGCCAACGTCCTGACTTTC. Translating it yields CASPEAGANVLTF.

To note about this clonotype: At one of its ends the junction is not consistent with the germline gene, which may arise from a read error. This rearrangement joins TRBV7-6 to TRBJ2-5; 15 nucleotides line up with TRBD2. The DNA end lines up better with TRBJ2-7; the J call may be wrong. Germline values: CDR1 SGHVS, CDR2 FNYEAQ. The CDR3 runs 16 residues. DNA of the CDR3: TGTGCCGGCAGCTTAGGGGGACTAGCGGGAGGTTACGAGCAGTACTTC. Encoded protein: CAGSLGGLAGGYEQYF.

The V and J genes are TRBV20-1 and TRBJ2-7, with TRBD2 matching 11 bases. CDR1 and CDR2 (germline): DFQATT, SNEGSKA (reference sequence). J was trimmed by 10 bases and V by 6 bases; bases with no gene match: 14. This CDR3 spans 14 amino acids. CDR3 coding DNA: TGCAGTGCAACCATTAGCGGGAGGGCCAGCGAACAGTACTTC. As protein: CSATISGRASEQYF.

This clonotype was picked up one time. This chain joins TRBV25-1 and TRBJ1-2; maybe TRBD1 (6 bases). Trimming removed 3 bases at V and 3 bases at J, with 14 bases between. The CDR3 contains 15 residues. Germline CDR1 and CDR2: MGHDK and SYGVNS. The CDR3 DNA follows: TGTGCCAGCAGTGACTCGGGGGGGGCGGACTATGGCTACACCTTC. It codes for CASSDSGGADYGYTF.

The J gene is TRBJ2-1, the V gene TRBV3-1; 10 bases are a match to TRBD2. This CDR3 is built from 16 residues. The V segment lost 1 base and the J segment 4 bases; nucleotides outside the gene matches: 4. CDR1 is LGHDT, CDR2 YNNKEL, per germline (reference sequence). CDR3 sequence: CASSQGSSGSYNEQFF. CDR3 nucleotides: TGTGCCAGCAGCCAAGGGTCTAGCGGGAGTTACAATGAGCAGTTCTTC.

The CDR3 DNA is TGCGCCAGCAGTACCATAGCGGGAGGAACCGGGGAGCTGTTTTTT. Translated, it gives CASSTIAGGTGELFF. This sequence joins TRBV4-3 and TRBJ2-2, with 10 bases identical to TRBD2. This CDR3 has 15 amino acids. V trimming: 6 bases; J trimming: 5 bases; junction bases outside the gene matches: 6. CDR1 and CDR2 from the germline V gene are LGHNA and YSLEER.

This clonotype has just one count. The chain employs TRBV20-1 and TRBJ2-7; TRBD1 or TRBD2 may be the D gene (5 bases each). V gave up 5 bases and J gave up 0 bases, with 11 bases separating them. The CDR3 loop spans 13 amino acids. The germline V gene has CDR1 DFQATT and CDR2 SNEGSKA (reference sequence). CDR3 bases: TGCAGTGCTCCCTTCGGGGCCTCCTACGAGCAGTACTTC. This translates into CSAPFGASYEQYF.

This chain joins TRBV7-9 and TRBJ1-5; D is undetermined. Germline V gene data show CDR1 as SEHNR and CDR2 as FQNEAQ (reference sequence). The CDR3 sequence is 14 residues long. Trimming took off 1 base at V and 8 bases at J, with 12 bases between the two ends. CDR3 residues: CASSLGGLGKPQHF. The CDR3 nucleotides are TGTGCCAGCAGCTTAGGTGGCCTGGGGAAGCCCCAGCATTTT.

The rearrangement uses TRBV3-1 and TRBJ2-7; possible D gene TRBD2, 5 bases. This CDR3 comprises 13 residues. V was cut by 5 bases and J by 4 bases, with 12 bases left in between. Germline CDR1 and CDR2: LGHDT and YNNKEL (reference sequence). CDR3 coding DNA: TGTGCCAGCAGCGGACTCCCTGGGTACGAGCAGTACTTC. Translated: CASSGLPGYEQYF.

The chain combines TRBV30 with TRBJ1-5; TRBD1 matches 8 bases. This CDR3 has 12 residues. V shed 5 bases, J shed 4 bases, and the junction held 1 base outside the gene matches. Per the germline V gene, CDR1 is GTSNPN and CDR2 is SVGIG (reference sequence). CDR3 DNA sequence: TGTGCCTGGGACAGGGGAAATCAGCCCCAGCATTTT. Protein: CAWDRGNQPQHF. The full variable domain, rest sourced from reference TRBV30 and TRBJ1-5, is SQTIHQWPATLVQPVGSPLSLECTVEGTSNPNLYWYRQAAGRGLQLLFYSVGIGQISSEVPQNLSASRPQDRQFILSSKKLLLSDSGFYLCAWDRGNQPQHFGDGTRLSIL.

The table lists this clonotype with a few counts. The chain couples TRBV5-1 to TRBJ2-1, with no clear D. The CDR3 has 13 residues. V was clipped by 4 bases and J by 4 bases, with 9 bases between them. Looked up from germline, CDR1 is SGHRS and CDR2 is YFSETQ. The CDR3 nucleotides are TGCGCCAGCAGCATAGACAATTACAATGAGCAGTTCTTC. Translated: CASSIDNYNEQFF.

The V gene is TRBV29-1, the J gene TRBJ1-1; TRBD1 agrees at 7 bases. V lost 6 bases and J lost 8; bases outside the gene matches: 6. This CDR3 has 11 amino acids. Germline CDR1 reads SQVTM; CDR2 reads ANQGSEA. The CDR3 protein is CSVELDREAFF. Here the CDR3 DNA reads TGCAGCGTGGAATTGGACAGGGAAGCTTTCTTT.

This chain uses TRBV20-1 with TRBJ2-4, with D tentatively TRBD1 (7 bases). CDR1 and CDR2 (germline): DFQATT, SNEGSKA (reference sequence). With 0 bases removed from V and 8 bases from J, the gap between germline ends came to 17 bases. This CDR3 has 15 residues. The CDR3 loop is CSARDPAGGLYIQYF. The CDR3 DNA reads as TGCAGTGCTAGAGATCCGGCAGGGGGGTTGTACATTCAGTACTTC.

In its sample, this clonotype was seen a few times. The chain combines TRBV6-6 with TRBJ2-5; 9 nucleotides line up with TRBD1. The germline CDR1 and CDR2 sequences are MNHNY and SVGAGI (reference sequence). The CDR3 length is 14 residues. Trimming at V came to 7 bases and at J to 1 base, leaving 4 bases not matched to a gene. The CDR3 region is CASTRDRAQETQYF. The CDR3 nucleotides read TGTGCCAGCACCCGGGACAGGGCCCAAGAGACCCAGTACTTC.